The 32 T cell receptor beta chains below were found in one sample sequenced in a study of cytomegalovirus exposure and HLA in healthy donors. PCR was performed using 60 Vbeta and 13 Jbeta primers. Generated by immunoSEQ multiplex PCR, the TCRdb table keeps only in-frame clones and is missing some. The data hold some 150,000 clones, with about three quarters observed a single time. Sequencing was done on a sample of PBMCs. Receptors originate from a man aged 50 or older in good health and CMV-seropositive.

The V call is TRBV7-2, the J call TRBJ1-5; D is perhaps TRBD1 (5 bases). This CDR3 has 15 residues. The V and J ends lost 5 bases and 4 bases respectively, with 15 bases between them. Germline CDR1 and CDR2: SGHTA and FQGNSA. The CDR3 DNA is TGTGCCAGCAGCCGGGGGGGTGGGAGGAATCAGCCCCAGCATTTT. Translated, it gives CASSRGGGRNQPQHF.

This clone was seen a few times. This chain connects TRBV6-4 to TRBJ2-1; weak D call: TRBD1 (6 bases). V was cut by 5 bases and J by 0 bases, with 14 bases left in between. Per germline, CDR1 MRHNA and CDR2 SNTAGT. This CDR3 contains 16 residues. CDR3 amino acids: CASSPQGLGSYNEQFF. The CDR3 DNA reads as TGTGCCAGCAGTCCCCAGGGGCTGGGCTCCTACAATGAGCAGTTCTTC.

The V and J genes are TRBV7-9 and TRBJ1-1; a possible D gene is TRBD1 (5 bases). CDR1 and CDR2 (germline): SEHNR, FQNEAQ (reference sequence). Trimming took 5 bases from V and 4 from J, leaving 11 bases between them. The CDR3 length is 13 residues. CDR3 nucleotides: TGTGCCAGCAGCCCGCACGGGGGCACTGAAGCTTTCTTT. It yields the protein CASSPHGGTEAFF.

The chain links TRBV2 to TRBJ1-2; a weak D match, TRBD1 (5 bases). V gave up 5 bases and J gave up 6 bases, with 13 bases separating them. Germline V gene lookup returns CDR1 SNHLY and CDR2 FYNNEI. The CDR3 is 13 residues long. CDR3 in amino acids: CASSRDWANGYTF. The CDR3 region has the DNA TGTGCCAGCAGTAGGGACTGGGCAAATGGCTACACCTTC.

V usage is TRBV7-2 and J usage is TRBJ1-1, with TRBD1 matching 8 bases. The CDR3 runs 13 residues. Germline V gives CDR1 SGHTA, CDR2 FQGNSA. V dropped 3 bases and J dropped 4; count of bases not matched to a gene: 1. The CDR3 loop reads CASSLTGVTEAFF. As DNA, the CDR3 is TGTGCCAGCAGCTTGACAGGGGTCACTGAAGCTTTCTTT.

The V and J genes are TRBV29-1 and TRBJ2-7; TRBD2 aligns across 8 bases. After removal of 3 bases from V and 0 bases from J, the junction contained 7 bases not matched to a gene. The CDR3 is 15 residues long. CDR1 SQVTM and CDR2 ANQGSEA come from the germline V gene. CDR3 in DNA: TGCAGCGTTGAGGACGTGACTAGCGACTCCTACGAGCAGTACTTC. Residues: CSVEDVTSDSYEQYF.

Remarks on this clone: The conserved phenylalanine or tryptophan is not found at the CDR3 terminus, so this likely reflects a read error. It is unclear where the CDR3 begins or ends on the DNA, so no DNA is shown, and the CDR3 is as TCRdb lists it. J is TRBJ1-2 and V is TRBV6-4; the table's TRBD1 call for D was not verified on the DNA. The CDR3 has 10 amino acids, counting both end residues. The germline V gene encodes CDR1 MRHNA and CDR2 SNTAGT. CDR3 loop: CASSDPGTGR.

This CDR3 reads CASSPDAGSPLHF. The DNA for the CDR3 is TGTGCCAGCAGCCCGGACGCAGGGTCACCCCTCCACTTT. The rearrangement uses TRBV7-8 and TRBJ1-6, with D tentatively TRBD1 (5 bases). Germline V CDR1 and CDR2: SGHVS, FQNEAQ. V lost 5 bases and J lost 10, with 12 bases in between. The CDR3 consists of 13 residues. Full variable domain (remainder filled in from reference TRBV7-8 and TRBJ1-6): GAGVSQSPRYKVAKRGQDVALRCDPISGHVSLFWYQQALGQGPEFLTYFQNEAQLDKSGLPSDRFFAERPEGSVSTLKIQRTQQEDSAVYLCASSPDAGSPLHFGNGTRLTVT.

This chain links TRBV9 with TRBJ1-1; 9 nucleotides match TRBD1. Germline CDR1 is SGDLS and CDR2 is YYNGEE. The CDR3 consists of 14 residues. V dropped 0 bases and J dropped 7; count of bases not matched to a gene: 4. The CDR3 protein is CASSVGGQGFEAFF. CDR3 nucleotides: TGTGCCAGCAGCGTAGGGGGACAGGGCTTTGAAGCTTTCTTT.

The V and J genes are TRBV7-9 and TRBJ2-1; D ambiguous. Germline lookup yields CDR1 SEHNR and CDR2 FQNEAQ (reference sequence). This CDR3 contains 13 residues. Deletions cut 1 base from V and 5 bases from J, with 6 bases between. CDR3: CASSLVRDNEQFF. For the CDR3, the DNA is TGTGCCAGCAGCTTAGTCCGGGACAATGAGCAGTTCTTC.

The rearrangement uses TRBV6-1 and TRBJ2-7, with D maybe TRBD1 (5 bases). Germline CDR1 MNHNS, CDR2 SASEGT. Trimming took off 10 bases at V and 2 bases at J, with 15 bases between the two ends. The CDR3 has 13 residues. In DNA form, the CDR3 reads TGTGCCACCAGGGAAGAGCTAACCTACGAGCAGTACTTC. As protein: CATREELTYEQYF.

The chain joins TRBV15 to TRBJ2-7, with D maybe TRBD2 (5 bases). Looked up from germline, CDR1 is LNHNV and CDR2 is YYDKDF (reference sequence). V was cut by 1 base and J by 2 bases, with 9 bases left in between. The CDR3 loop spans 14 amino acids. For the CDR3, the DNA is TGTGCCACCAGCAGAGCCCGGGGAGCCTACGAGCAGTACTTC. It codes for CATSRARGAYEQYF.

This chain uses TRBV2 with TRBJ1-1; D call uncertain. CDR3 length equals 11 residues. V shed 7 bases and J shed 3 bases, with 6 bases lying between them. Germline-derived CDR1 and CDR2 are SNHLY and FYNNEI. Here the CDR3 DNA reads TGTGCCAGCACTCAGGACACTGAAGCTTTCTTT. This sequence encodes CASTQDTEAFF.

This sequence joins TRBV18 and TRBJ1-2, with a possible D match to TRBD1 (6 bases). The CDR3 loop spans 17 amino acids. Trimming cost V 3 bases and J 7 bases, with 24 bases left between them. Germline V gives CDR1 KGHSH, CDR2 LQKENI. The CDR3 nucleotides read TGTGCCAGCTCACCGCTACCCGGCTCACAGGGCTCTTTTGGCTACACCTTC. Translated, it gives CASSPLPGSQGSFGYTF.

The J gene is TRBJ1-1, the V gene TRBV6-1; tentative D call: TRBD1 (6 bases). The CDR3 length is 15 residues. Germline V gene lookup returns CDR1 MNHNS and CDR2 SASEGT. With 4 bases removed from V and 5 bases from J, the gap between germline ends came to 17 bases. The chain's CDR3 is CASSGVMTGRTEAFF. Written as DNA, the CDR3 is TGTGCCAGCAGTGGTGTAATGACAGGACGAACTGAAGCTTTCTTT.

This chain connects TRBV29-1 to TRBJ1-2; 9 nucleotides line up with TRBD1. This CDR3 spans 12 amino acids. Germline CDR1 SQVTM, CDR2 ANQGSEA. The junction had 3 bases not matched to a gene; V was cut back by 5 bases and J by 5 bases. The CDR3 DNA reads as TGCAGCGTTAGGACAGGGGTTTATGGCTACACCTTC. Translated: CSVRTGVYGYTF.

This clone was counted between two and nine times. The chain employs TRBV5-4 and TRBJ1-1; D call uncertain. CDR3 length: 13 residues. V was shortened by 3 bases and J by 2 bases, with 8 bases between the two germline ends. Germline CDR1 and CDR2: SGHNT and YYREEE (reference sequence). CDR3 protein: CASSSVSNTEAFF. Here the CDR3 DNA reads TGTGCCAGCAGCTCAGTCAGTAACACTGAAGCTTTCTTT.

V and J are TRBV19 and TRBJ1-2; 8 bases fit TRBD1. V dropped 6 bases and J dropped 5; count of bases not matched to a gene: 17. From germline, CDR1 is LNHDA and CDR2 SQIVND (reference sequence). There are 17 residues in the CDR3. The CDR3 DNA is TGTGCCAGTAGCCACAATCCGGGACAGGATTTTTCTTATGGCTACACCTTC. This sequence encodes CASSHNPGQDFSYGYTF.

CDR3 residues: CASSSDRNTEAFF. The DNA for the CDR3 is TGTGCCAGCAGCTCCGACAGAAACACTGAAGCTTTCTTT. The rearrangement uses TRBV13 and TRBJ1-1, with TRBD1 as a possible D gene (5 bases). CDR1 and CDR2 from the germline V gene are PRHDT and FYEKMQ (reference sequence). V lost 4 bases and J 2 bases, leaving 8 bases between the germline ends. The CDR3 has 13 amino acids. Looking up the rest from reference TRBV13 and TRBJ1-1 gives the full variable domain: AAGVIQSPRHLIKEKRETATLKCYPIPRHDTVYWYQQGPGQDPQFLISFYEKMQSDKGSIPDRFSAQQFSDYHSELNMSSLELGDSALYFCASSSDRNTEAFFGQGTRLTVV.

The rearrangement joins TRBV5-1 to TRBJ2-5; 7 bases line up with TRBD2. The CDR3 runs to 16 residues. The V segment lost 3 bases and the J segment 2 bases; nucleotides outside the gene matches: 10. From germline, CDR1 is SGHRS and CDR2 YFSETQ. The CDR3 sequence: CASSWNGGGKQETQYF. For the CDR3, the DNA is TGCGCCAGCAGCTGGAATGGGGGGGGAAAACAAGAGACCCAGTACTTC.

The chain uses TRBV6-1 and TRBJ2-5, with D possibly being TRBD1 (5 bases). Looked up from germline, CDR1 is MNHNS and CDR2 is SASEGT. The V and J ends lost 9 bases and 4 bases respectively, with 12 bases between them. The CDR3 is made up of 12 amino acids. CDR3: CASHVRGETQYF. The CDR3 nucleotides are TGTGCCAGTCATGTTAGGGGAGAGACCCAGTACTTC.

The V call is TRBV5-4, the J call TRBJ2-3, with D possibly matching TRBD2 (6 bases). Germline V lookup: CDR1 SGHNT, CDR2 YYREEE (reference sequence). The germline V and J ends were trimmed by 0 bases and 6 bases, with 8 bases remaining between them. CDR3 length: 13 amino acids. DNA for the CDR3: TGTGCCAGCAGCTTGGAAAGCGGGGATACGCAGTATTTT. As protein: CASSLESGDTQYF.

The CDR3 DNA sequence: TGTGCCAGCAGCTTAGAGGGGAGGGTAGATACGCAGTATTTT. Its translation: CASSLEGRVDTQYF. The gene calls are TRBV7-8 and TRBJ2-3; TRBD2 matches 7 bases. From germline, CDR1 is SGHVS and CDR2 FQNEAQ. J gave up 5 bases and V 1 base, and 3 bases lay outside the gene matches. The CDR3 loop spans 14 amino acids. The whole variable domain, filled in from reference TRBV7-8 and TRBJ2-3, reads GAGVSQSPRYKVAKRGQDVALRCDPISGHVSLFWYQQALGQGPEFLTYFQNEAQLDKSGLPSDRFFAERPEGSVSTLKIQRTQQEDSAVYLCASSLEGRVDTQYFGPGTRLTVL.

There are a few counts of this clone. The rearrangement links TRBV7-3 to TRBJ1-1; no clear D. This CDR3 comprises 13 residues. CDR1 SGHTA and CDR2 FQGTGA come from the germline V gene. Trimming shortened V by 0 bases and J by 2 bases, and 4 bases separated the two germline ends. The CDR3 bases are TGTGCCAGCAGCTTAACTCCAAACACTGAAGCTTTCTTT. This codes for CASSLTPNTEAFF.

The V call is TRBV2, the J call TRBJ2-7; 10 positions agree with TRBD1. CDR1 is SNHLY, CDR2 FYNNEI, per germline. J was trimmed by 4 bases and V by 7 bases; bases with no gene match: 4. This CDR3 spans 13 amino acids. CDR3 residues: CASTGQGGYEQYF. The CDR3 coding sequence is TGTGCCAGCACTGGACAGGGGGGATACGAGCAGTACTTC. Full variable domain (outside the CDR3, taken from reference TRBV2 and TRBJ2-7): EPEVTQTPSHQVTQMGQEVILRCVPISNHLYFYWYRQILGQKVEFLVSFYNNEISEKSEIFDDQFSVERPDGSNFTLKIRSTKLEDSAMYFCASTGQGGYEQYFGPGTRLTVT.

The gene calls are TRBV6-1 and TRBJ2-5, with D perhaps TRBD2 (6 bases). CDR1 is MNHNS, CDR2 SASEGT, per germline. The CDR3 is 14 amino acids. The germline V and J ends were trimmed by 8 bases and 3 bases, with 16 bases remaining between them. The CDR3 region has the DNA TGTGCCAGCCTCCCTCAGGGCGGGGAAGAGACCCAGTACTTC. Encoded protein: CASLPQGGEETQYF.

The chain employs TRBV4-2 and TRBJ2-5; 11 bases match TRBD2. J gave up 5 bases and V 5 bases, and 7 bases lay outside the gene matches. CDR3 size: 15 residues. The germline V gene has CDR1 LGHNA and CDR2 YNFKEQ. In DNA, the CDR3 is TGTGCCAGCAGCAAGACTAGCGGGGTCGGGGAGACCCAGTACTTC. Translation gives CASSKTSGVGETQYF.

About this clone itself: Because it lacks the conserved phenylalanine or tryptophan at the end, this CDR3 is likely a read error. This rearrangement joins TRBV2 to TRBJ2-7, with TRBD2 identical over 12 bases. This CDR3 has 16 residues. Germline lookup yields CDR1 SNHLY and CDR2 FYNNEI. J gave up 6 bases and V 4 bases, and 10 bases lay outside the gene matches. The CDR3 DNA is TGTGCCAGCAGTGTGACTAGCGGGGGCCGAACGCTCGAGCAGTACCTC. Translating it yields CASSVTSGGRTLEQYL.

The genes are TRBV18 and TRBJ2-3; TRBD2 matches at 9 bases. V lost 5 bases to trimming and J lost 1 base; unmatched junction nucleotides: 7. The V gene's germline CDR1 is KGHSH and CDR2 LQKENI. This CDR3 contains 16 residues. The CDR3 here is CASSSRLAAGTDTQYF. The CDR3 DNA is TGTGCCAGCTCATCCCGACTAGCGGCGGGCACAGATACGCAGTATTTT.

This chain connects TRBV5-1 to TRBJ2-3; TRBD1 matches 9 bases. The length of the CDR3 is 15 residues. Germline CDR1 and CDR2: SGHRS and YFSETQ. Trimming cost V 5 bases and J 1 base; bases outside gene matches: 5. This CDR3 reads CASRKTGGGTDTQYF. CDR3 sequence (DNA): TGCGCCAGCAGAAAAACAGGGGGCGGCACAGATACGCAGTATTTT.

The chain joins TRBV9 to TRBJ2-3; 10 bases agree with TRBD2. From germline, CDR1 is SGDLS and CDR2 YYNGEE. The V segment lost 0 bases and the J segment 4 bases; nucleotides outside the gene matches: 8. The CDR3 loop spans 17 amino acids. For the CDR3, the DNA is TGTGCCAGCAGCGTAGGAGCGGGAGGGCCCCGGGCAGATACGCAGTATTTT. Translated: CASSVGAGGPRADTQYF.

This clone was picked up a small number of times. The V gene is TRBV5-1, the J gene TRBJ2-7; 8 bases line up with TRBD1. The CDR3 consists of 14 residues. From germline, CDR1 is SGHRS and CDR2 YFSETQ. The V segment lost 2 bases and the J segment 8 bases; nucleotides outside the gene matches: 9. DNA of the CDR3: TGCGCCAGCAGCTTATCGGGACAGGCCCCCCAGCAGTACTTC. Its protein is CASSLSGQAPQQYF. Based on the CDR3 plus reference TRBV5-1 and TRBJ2-7, the full variable domain is KAGVTQTPRYLIKTRGQQVTLSCSPISGHRSVSWYQQTPGQGLQFLFEYFSETQRNKGNFPGRFSGRQFSNSRSEMNVSTLELGDSALYLCASSLSGQAPQQYFGPGTRLTVT.